These T cell receptor beta chains were read from a single sample in a study of identifying expanded T cells in peripheral blood. Produced via immunoSEQ multiplex PCR; TCRdb's table is partial and in-frame only. The sample shows roughly 75,000 clones, 90% of them seen only once. Specimen: blood. Receptors were obtained from a person aged 18 to 69 in good health. CDR3s include the opening cysteine and the closing phenylalanine or tryptophan. Fields, in order: J gene, clone size, D gene, V gene, CDR3 DNA, CDR3 protein. A D gene is named only where the DNA matches it firmly. Clone size is given for some rows only: seen once, a few or many times, or a class if the clone is expanded.

j_gene: TRBJ1-5
abundance: NA
d_gene: NA
v_gene: TRBV5-4
CDR3nt: TGTGCCAGCAGCTTGTTCGGCAGTACCCAGCCCCAGCATTTT
CDR3aa: CASSLFGSTQPQHF

j_gene: TRBJ2-5
abundance: NA
d_gene: NA
v_gene: TRBV7-9
CDR3nt: TGTGCCAGCAGCTTAGCTTCACAGGGTCATAGGACCCAGTACTTC
CDR3aa: CASSLASQGHRTQYF

j_gene: TRBJ2-1
abundance: NA
d_gene: TRBD2
v_gene: TRBV4-1
CDR3nt: TGCGCCAGCAGCCAAGTTGTCCTAGCGGGAAATAATGAGCAGTTCTTC
CDR3aa: CASSQVVLAGNNEQFF

j_gene: TRBJ2-3
abundance: NA
d_gene: TRBD2
v_gene: TRBV4-3
CDR3nt: TGCGCCAGCAGCCTGATAGCGGGGGCAGATACGCAGTATTTT
CDR3aa: CASSLIAGADTQYF

j_gene: TRBJ1-5
abundance: NA
d_gene: TRBD1
v_gene: TRBV28
CDR3nt: TGTGCCAGCAGTTTATCCAGACAGGGGGCGAATCAGCCCCAGCATTTT
CDR3aa: CASSLSRQGANQPQHF

j_gene: TRBJ2-3
abundance: NA
d_gene: TRBD2
v_gene: TRBV9
CDR3nt: TGTGCCAGCAGCTCGTTAGCGGGAGGGCCGGGGAATACGCAGTATTTT
CDR3aa: CASSSLAGGPGNTQYF

j_gene: TRBJ2-2
abundance: NA
d_gene: TRBD2
v_gene: TRBV4-3
CDR3nt: TGCGCCAGCAGCCAAGATCTTAGTTATTGGGACTACTACACCGGGGAGCTGTTTTTT
CDR3aa: CASSQDLSYWDYYTGELFF

j_gene: TRBJ1-1
abundance: NA
d_gene: NA
v_gene: TRBV7-2
CDR3nt: TGTGCCAGCAGCTTCGACGGGAACACTGAAGCTTTCTTT
CDR3aa: CASSFDGNTEAFF

j_gene: TRBJ1-2
abundance: NA
d_gene: TRBD1
v_gene: TRBV27
CDR3nt: TGTGCCAGCAGTTCCCACAGAACAGGGGGGGTACAAGGCTACACCTTC
CDR3aa: CASSSHRTGGVQGYTF

j_gene: TRBJ2-3
abundance: NA
d_gene: NA
v_gene: TRBV10-3
CDR3nt: TGTGCCATCAGTGAGTCGACTACCCCAGATACGCAGTATTTT
CDR3aa: CAISESTTPDTQYF

j_gene: TRBJ1-1
abundance: NA
d_gene: NA
v_gene: TRBV11-2
CDR3nt: TGTGCCAGCAGGTTGGGGCCCATGAACACTGAAGCTTTCTTT
CDR3aa: CASRLGPMNTEAFF

j_gene: TRBJ2-7
abundance: NA
d_gene: TRBD1
v_gene: TRBV7-2
CDR3nt: TGTGCCAGCAGCATCGACAGGGCCTACGAGCAGTACTTC
CDR3aa: CASSIDRAYEQYF

j_gene: TRBJ2-2
abundance: few
d_gene: NA
v_gene: TRBV7-2
CDR3nt: TGTGCCAGCAGCTCCTACACCGGGGAGCTGTTTTTT
CDR3aa: CASSSYTGELFF

j_gene: TRBJ1-4
abundance: NA
d_gene: NA
v_gene: TRBV7-9
CDR3nt: TGTGCCAGCAGTTCCACCCCTGACAGAGAAAATGAAAAACTGTTTTTT
CDR3aa: CASSSTPDRENEKLFF

j_gene: TRBJ2-5
abundance: NA
d_gene: TRBD2
v_gene: TRBV30
CDR3nt: TGTGCCTGGTTCGACGGCGGGGGGGGGACCCAGTACTTC
CDR3aa: CAWFDGGGGTQYF

j_gene: TRBJ1-5
abundance: once
d_gene: NA
v_gene: TRBV6-6
CDR3nt: TGTGCCGCCTCCGGTGGGGGGGGCAATCAGCCCCAGCATTTT
CDR3aa: CAASGGGGNQPQHF

j_gene: TRBJ2-2
abundance: NA
d_gene: TRBD2
v_gene: TRBV6-6
CDR3nt: TGTGCCAGCAGTTACTCGGCTAGCGGGGGCGGCGGGGAGCTGTTTTTT
CDR3aa: CASSYSASGGGGELFF

j_gene: TRBJ1-1
abundance: NA
d_gene: NA
v_gene: TRBV5-4
CDR3nt: TGTGCCAGCAGCGTAGACAAGAACACTGAAGCTTTCTTT
CDR3aa: CASSVDKNTEAFF

j_gene: TRBJ2-2
abundance: once
d_gene: NA
v_gene: TRBV9
CDR3nt: TGTGCCAGCGGTTCCCCGAGGCAGTCGAACACCGGGGAGCTGTTTTTT
CDR3aa: CASGSPRQSNTGELFF

j_gene: TRBJ1-1
abundance: NA
d_gene: TRBD1
v_gene: TRBV7-9
CDR3nt: TGTGCCAGCAGCAACAGGGGGCAGTTTGAGAACACTGAAGCTTTCTTT
CDR3aa: CASSNRGQFENTEAFF

j_gene: TRBJ2-6
abundance: NA
d_gene: NA
v_gene: TRBV5-1
CDR3nt: TGCGCCAGCAGCTCCCCAAAGATAACTACTGGGGCCAACGTCCTGACTTTC
CDR3aa: CASSSPKITTGANVLTF

j_gene: TRBJ1-1
abundance: NA
d_gene: NA
v_gene: TRBV5-4
CDR3nt: TGTGCCAGCAGCTTTACGGAGAACACTGAAGCTTTCTTT
CDR3aa: CASSFTENTEAFF

j_gene: TRBJ2-5
abundance: once
d_gene: TRBD1
v_gene: TRBV7-2
CDR3nt: TGTGCCAGCAGCGACCAGGGACAGGGGCGGGAGACCCAGTACTTC
CDR3aa: CASSDQGQGRETQYF

j_gene: TRBJ1-2
abundance: NA
d_gene: NA
v_gene: TRBV7-8
CDR3nt: TGTGCCAGCTCGAGGGAGGTTAACCCAACCGCCTATGGCTACACCTTC
CDR3aa: CASSREVNPTAYGYTF